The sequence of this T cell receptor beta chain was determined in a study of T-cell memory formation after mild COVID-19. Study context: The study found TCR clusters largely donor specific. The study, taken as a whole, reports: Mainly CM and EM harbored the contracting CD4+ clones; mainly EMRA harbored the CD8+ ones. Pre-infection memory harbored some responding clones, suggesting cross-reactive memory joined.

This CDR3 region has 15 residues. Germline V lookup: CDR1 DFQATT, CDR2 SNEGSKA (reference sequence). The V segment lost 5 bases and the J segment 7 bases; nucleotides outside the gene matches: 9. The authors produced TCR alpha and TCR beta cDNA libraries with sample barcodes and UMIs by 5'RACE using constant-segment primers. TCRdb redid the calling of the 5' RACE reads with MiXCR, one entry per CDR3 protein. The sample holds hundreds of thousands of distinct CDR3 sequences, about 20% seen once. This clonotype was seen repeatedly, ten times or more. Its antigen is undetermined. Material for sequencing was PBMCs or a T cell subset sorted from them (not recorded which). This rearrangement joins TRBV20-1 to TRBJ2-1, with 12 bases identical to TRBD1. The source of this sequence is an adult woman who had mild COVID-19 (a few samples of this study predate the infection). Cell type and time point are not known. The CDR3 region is CSALTPGQGANEQFF. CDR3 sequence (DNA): TGCAGTGCTCTAACCCCGGGACAGGGGGCGAATGAGCAGTTCTTC.